The 22 T cell receptor beta chains reported below all come from one sample, sequenced in a study of T cell changes during pregnancy in multiple sclerosis. Only in-frame clones appear in the TCRdb table, and some are missing; sequencing was by immunoSEQ multiplex PCR. The sample shows more than 80,000 clones, roughly 89% of them seen only once. The sample here was peripheral blood, taken before pregnancy. The receptors stem from a female donor with multiple sclerosis, enrolled in a pregnancy study.

The chain recombines TRBV6-5 with TRBJ2-1, with 10 bases fitting TRBD1. V was pared by 6 bases and J by 6 bases, with 8 bases of the junction left unmatched. This CDR3 contains 15 residues. Germline lookup yields CDR1 MNHEY and CDR2 SVGAGI. The CDR3 loop is CASSRRQGAGNEQFF. Here the CDR3 DNA reads TGTGCCAGCAGCCGCCGACAGGGGGCGGGCAATGAGCAGTTCTTC.

In its sample, this clone was seen once. The rearrangement joins TRBV11-3 to TRBJ2-5; D might be TRBD1 (6 bases). The CDR3 is 16 amino acids. CDR1 is SGHNT and CDR2 is YENEEA in the germline V gene. V was trimmed by 0 bases and J by 0 bases, leaving 11 bases between them. CDR3 amino acids: CASSLDLNRDQETQYF. The CDR3 DNA is TGTGCCAGCAGCTTAGACCTAAACAGGGACCAAGAGACCCAGTACTTC.

V and J are TRBV6-1 and TRBJ1-2; no clear D gene. CDR3 length: 13 amino acids. Germline CDR1 reads MNHNS; CDR2 reads SASEGT. The V and J ends lost 0 bases and 5 bases respectively, with 7 bases between them. The CDR3 coding sequence is TGTGCCAGCAGTGAAGCGCGCATGTATGGCTACACCTTC. It is translated as CASSEARMYGYTF.

This chain uses TRBV19 with TRBJ1-6; weak D call: TRBD1 (5 bases). Germline CDR1 reads LNHDA; CDR2 reads SQIVND (reference sequence). The V end was cut by 0 bases, the J end by 7 bases, with 13 bases between. The CDR3 is 16 amino acids. Here the CDR3 reads CASSIDLRGVNSPLHF. CDR3 coding DNA: TGTGCCAGTAGTATAGATCTAAGGGGTGTGAATTCACCCCTCCACTTT.

The CDR3 coding sequence is TGTGCCAGCAGTTACAGAAGGACTTCCCGTAATGAGCAGTTCTTC. This translates into CASSYRRTSRNEQFF. V and J are TRBV6-5 and TRBJ2-1, with D possibly being TRBD2 (5 bases). Trimming pared 2 bases from V and 7 bases from J, leaving 15 bases between. Germline loops: CDR1 MNHEY, CDR2 SVGAGI. This CDR3 contains 15 residues.

This clone was detected a few times. CDR3: CASSLSPRTNYGYTF. In DNA, the CDR3 is TGTGCCAGCAGCTTATCACCCAGGACTAACTATGGCTACACCTTC. The rearrangement joins TRBV7-8 to TRBJ1-2; unclear D gene. The CDR3 has 15 residues. CDR1 and CDR2 from the germline V gene are SGHVS and FQNEAQ. The V end lost 2 bases, the J end lost 0 bases, and 10 bases lay between the germline ends.

With respect to this clone: The sample has other DNA sequences that encode this CDR3 too. The V call is TRBV5-1, the J call TRBJ1-2; D is ambiguous. V was shortened by 1 base and J by 2 bases, with 6 bases between the two germline ends. Germline loops: CDR1 SGHRS, CDR2 YFSETQ. The CDR3 has 13 residues. CDR3 sequence reads: CASSLNSNYGYTF. As DNA, the CDR3 is TGCGCCAGCAGCTTGAACAGCAACTATGGCTACACCTTC.

The chain couples TRBV6-6 to TRBJ2-5; a weak D match, TRBD1 (6 bases). Trimming took off 6 bases at V and 5 bases at J, with 13 bases between the two ends. The CDR3 length is 13 residues. Germline CDR1 MNHNY, CDR2 SVGAGI (reference sequence). The CDR3 is CASRPQGMETQYF. DNA for the CDR3: TGTGCCAGCAGACCTCAGGGGATGGAGACCCAGTACTTC.

The CDR3: CASSLGARAESQPQHF. The CDR3 nucleotides read TGTGCCAGCAGCTTGGGGGCGAGGGCTGAGAGTCAGCCCCAGCATTTT. This rearrangement joins TRBV5-6 to TRBJ1-5; D not certain. V was trimmed by 0 bases and J by 6 bases, leaving 16 bases between them. The CDR3 covers 16 residues. Germline assignment: CDR1 SGHDT and CDR2 YYEEEE.

V and J are TRBV28 and TRBJ1-2; the match to TRBD1 covers 10 bases. This CDR3 region has 15 residues. CDR1 is MDHEN, CDR2 SYDVKM, per germline. J lost 3 bases, V lost 4 bases, and 5 bases had no gene match. CDR3 sequence: CASSSGDRGYYGYTF. DNA of the CDR3: TGTGCCAGCAGTTCTGGGGACAGGGGATACTATGGCTACACCTTC.

The chain links TRBV15 to TRBJ1-1; 9 nucleotides align to TRBD1. Germline values: CDR1 LNHNV, CDR2 YYDKDF (reference sequence). The CDR3 spans 15 residues. V shed 3 bases, J shed 4 bases, and the junction held 6 bases outside the gene matches. The CDR3 nucleotides are TGTGCCACCAGCAGGGCCGGGACAGGGAGCACTGAAGCTTTCTTT. This codes for CATSRAGTGSTEAFF.

In its sample, this clone was seen once. The chain's CDR3 is CASSLVATEAFF. The CDR3 DNA is TGTGCCAGCAGTTTAGTGGCCACTGAAGCTTTCTTT. V is TRBV28 and J is TRBJ1-1; D is unclear. The V gene lost 2 bases and the J gene lost 4 bases, with 5 bases spanning the gap. CDR1 is MDHEN and CDR2 is SYDVKM in the germline V gene. This CDR3 is built from 12 residues.

The chain recombines TRBV15 with TRBJ1-5; TRBD1 aligns across 8 bases. The CDR3 has 15 amino acids. From germline, CDR1 is LNHNV and CDR2 YYDKDF (reference sequence). V was pared by 0 bases and J by 7 bases, with 5 bases of the junction left unmatched. The CDR3 loop reads CATSREGTGSQPQHF. CDR3 DNA sequence: TGTGCCACCAGCAGAGAAGGGACAGGTAGCCAGCCCCAGCATTTT.

This clone was seen a few times. The chain joins TRBV9 to TRBJ1-1, with D perhaps TRBD1 (5 bases). The CDR3 covers 15 residues. Germline loops: CDR1 SGDLS, CDR2 YYNGEE. Trimming cost V 0 bases and J 1 base, with 10 bases left between them. CDR3 bases: TGTGCCAGCAGCGTAGGCGGGGACCAGAACACTGAAGCTTTCTTT. It translates to CASSVGGDQNTEAFF.

This rearrangement joins TRBV27 to TRBJ2-7, with 7 bases identical to TRBD2. The CDR3 sequence is 14 residues long. V lost 0 bases, J lost 6 bases, and 5 bases stayed unmatched. The V gene's germline CDR1 is MNHEY and CDR2 SMNVEV (reference sequence). The CDR3 DNA reads TGTGCCAGCAGTTTATCGTTGCTAGCGGCCGAGCAGTACTTC. This codes for CASSLSLLAAEQYF.

The rearrangement uses TRBV18 and TRBJ2-3, with 9 bases identical to TRBD2. Germline CDR1 KGHSH, CDR2 LQKENI. Germline trimming cut 2 bases from V and 4 bases from J; bases unmatched to any gene: 10. CDR3 size: 17 residues. The CDR3 nucleotides are TGTGCCAGCTCACCATATGGCGGGACTAGCCGAGCAGATACGCAGTATTTT. Translating gives CASSPYGGTSRADTQYF.

The V and J genes are TRBV30 and TRBJ2-1; 8 positions match TRBD2. The germline V gene encodes CDR1 GTSNPN and CDR2 SVGIG (reference sequence). This CDR3 spans 12 amino acids. The J segment lost 8 bases and the V segment lost 4 bases, leaving 4 bases of the junction unmatched. CDR3 sequence: CAWTSGLYEQFF. CDR3 DNA sequence: TGTGCCTGGACTAGCGGGCTCTATGAGCAGTTCTTC.

The V gene is TRBV30, the J gene TRBJ1-2, with D perhaps TRBD1 (5 bases). The germline V gene has CDR1 GTSNPN and CDR2 SVGIG (reference sequence). The CDR3 is 10 amino acids. CDR3 coding DNA: TGTTCAGCAGGGAAAGGTGGCTACACCTTC. Protein product: CSAGKGGYTF. The variable domain in full, with the rest retrieved from reference TRBV30 and TRBJ1-2, is SQTIHQWPATLVQPVGSPLSLECTVEGTSNPNLYWYRQAAGRGLQLLFYSVGIGQISSEVPQNLSASRPQDRQFILSSKKLLLSDSGFYLCSAGKGGYTFGSGTRLTVV.

The chain links TRBV2 to TRBJ2-1; D is undetermined. The CDR3 is 15 residues long. Germline V gives CDR1 SNHLY, CDR2 FYNNEI. Trimming removed 4 bases from V and 0 bases from J, with 10 bases in between. This CDR3 reads CASSVWAGSYNEQFF. CDR3 nucleotides: TGTGCCAGCAGTGTCTGGGCAGGCTCCTACAATGAGCAGTTCTTC.

This chain links TRBV27 with TRBJ2-5; D unclear. This CDR3 spans 14 amino acids. Trimming left V 3 bases short and J 5 bases short, with 13 bases between. Germline values: CDR1 MNHEY, CDR2 SMNVEV (reference sequence). This chain's CDR3 is CASSFVRRRETQYF. The CDR3 DNA is TGTGCCAGCAGTTTTGTCCGCCGGCGGGAGACCCAGTACTTC.

The chain couples TRBV5-1 to TRBJ2-2; TRBD2 agrees at 10 bases. The germline gives CDR1 SGHRS, CDR2 YFSETQ. Trimming cost V 0 bases and J 5 bases; bases outside gene matches: 4. The CDR3 sequence is 16 residues long. CDR3 protein: CASSLGASGGTGELFF. Written as DNA, the CDR3 is TGCGCCAGCAGCTTGGGAGCTAGCGGGGGTACCGGGGAGCTGTTTTTT.

This chain links TRBV19 with TRBJ1-1; 7 bases agree with TRBD1. The V gene's germline CDR1 is LNHDA and CDR2 SQIVND (reference sequence). V gave up 5 bases and J gave up 4 bases; unmatched junction bases: 10. This CDR3 spans 15 amino acids. CDR3 region: CASSGQDWYGTEAFF. The CDR3 region has the DNA TGTGCCAGTAGTGGACAGGATTGGTACGGCACTGAAGCTTTCTTT. Complete variable domain (other parts from reference TRBV19 and TRBJ1-1): DGGITQSPKYLFRKEGQNVTLSCEQNLNHDAMYWYRQDPGQGLRLIYYSQIVNDFQKGDIAEGYSVSREKKESFPLTVTSAQKNPTAFYLCASSGQDWYGTEAFFGQGTRLTVV.